The 8 T cell receptor beta chains given below trace back to one sample, sequenced in a study of blood T cell repertoires in COVID-19 (dated by TCRdb to 2020 to 2022). Receptor amplification or capture employed the immunoSEQ multiplex PCR assay. Drawn from immuneACCESS, this table holds only the in-frame rearrangements with V and J called that TCRdb kept. Clones are partly lost; checked studies trace under half to an unresolved V gene and leave the rest unexplained. The sample table lists 150,000 to 180,000 clones, roughly 80% of them with a count of one. The biggest ten clones account for about 3.8% of the sample. Sequencing input: peripheral blood. Receptors were obtained from an elderly woman with acute or convalescent COVID-19.

CDR3 DNA sequence: TGTGCCAGCAGCTCTGGACTAGCGGTTAAACAAGAGACCCAGTACTTC. Protein product: CASSSGLAVKQETQYF. This chain uses TRBV13 with TRBJ2-5; 10 bases match TRBD2. CDR1 PRHDT and CDR2 FYEKMQ come from the germline V gene (reference sequence). The junction had 7 bases not matched to a gene; V was cut back by 4 bases and J by 2 bases. The CDR3 extends over 16 amino acids.

The rearrangement joins TRBV5-1 to TRBJ2-2; 9 nucleotides match TRBD1. Germline CDR1 reads SGHRS; CDR2 reads YFSETQ. Trimming cost V 1 base and J 2 bases; bases outside gene matches: 3. The CDR3 has 16 amino acids. This CDR3 reads CASSLLQGANTGELFF. The CDR3 region has the DNA TGCGCCAGCAGCTTGTTACAGGGGGCAAACACCGGGGAGCTGTTTTTT.

Concerning this clone itself: This sample also contains other DNA sequences that code for the same CDR3. This rearrangement joins TRBV4-1 to TRBJ2-1; no clear D. Germline loops: CDR1 MGHRA, CDR2 YSYEKL. V was shortened by 0 bases and J by 0 bases, with 9 bases between the two germline ends. There are 16 residues in the CDR3. The CDR3 reads CASSQDLASSYNEQFF. DNA for the CDR3: TGCGCCAGCAGCCAAGACTTGGCTAGCTCCTACAATGAGCAGTTCTTC.

The CDR3 region is CASRTGPRDNSYEQYF. CDR3 nucleotide sequence: TGTGCCAGCAGGACTGGCCCTCGAGATAACTCCTACGAGCAGTACTTC. The rearrangement uses TRBV7-8 and TRBJ2-7, with no clear D. V was clipped by 6 bases and J by 0 bases, with 18 bases between them. This CDR3 is 16 amino acids long. CDR1 SGHVS and CDR2 FQNEAQ come from the germline V gene.

This chain joins TRBV10-3 and TRBJ2-3, with TRBD1 identical over 8 bases. After removal of 8 bases from V and 2 bases from J, the junction contained 6 bases not matched to a gene. CDR1 and CDR2 from the germline V gene are ENHRY and SYGVKD. The CDR3 has 14 residues. CDR3 sequence reads: CAIAPGQDTDTQYF. Here the CDR3 DNA reads TGTGCCATCGCACCGGGACAGGACACAGATACGCAGTATTTT.

The rearrangement links TRBV5-1 to TRBJ2-5; D not resolved. This CDR3 is 13 amino acids long. CDR1 is SGHRS and CDR2 is YFSETQ in the germline V gene. With 3 bases removed from V and 2 bases from J, the gap between germline ends came to 8 bases. The CDR3 nucleotides are TGCGCCAGCAGCTCGGAGTATCAAGAGACCCAGTACTTC. It codes for CASSSEYQETQYF. Full variable domain (outside the CDR3, taken from reference TRBV5-1 and TRBJ2-5): KAGVTQTPRYLIKTRGQQVTLSCSPISGHRSVSWYQQTPGQGLQFLFEYFSETQRNKGNFPGRFSGRQFSNSRSEMNVSTLELGDSALYLCASSSEYQETQYFGPGTRLLVL.

This sequence joins TRBV3-1 (or the pseudogene TRBV3-2) and TRBJ1-1, with unresolved D. Germline V gene sequence: CDR1 LGHDT, CDR2 YNNKEL (reference sequence). The CDR3 has 13 amino acids. The V end lost 0 bases, the J end lost 5 bases, and 7 bases lay between the germline ends. In DNA form, the CDR3 reads TGTGCCAGCAGCCAAGAGAGTCGGACTGAAGCTTTCTTT. Translating gives CASSQESRTEAFF.

J is TRBJ1-2 and V is TRBV12-3 or TRBV12-4; D is unclear. The V end was cut by 3 bases, the J end by 10 bases, with 15 bases between. This CDR3 spans 13 amino acids. The CDR3 DNA reads as TGTGCCAGCAGTTTTCGAATCCATGGAGCCTACACCTTC. It yields the protein CASSFRIHGAYTF.